The rows below give T cell receptor beta chains drawn from one sample of a study of cytomegalovirus exposure and HLA in healthy donors. Clones were sequenced by immunoSEQ multiplex PCR, and TCRdb holds only the in-frame ones, with some missing. Of 260,000 or so clones listed, 88% were seen once; the top ten hold about 0.86%. Material for sequencing was PBMCs. The receptors were gathered from a woman aged 18-30 years in good health and CMV-seronegative. Both conserved end residues are part of each CDR3.

V	J	CDR3
TRBV11-2	TRBJ1-5	CASSPGANQPQHF
TRBV4-3	TRBJ2-7	CASSPIARLGGGEQYF
TRBV6-5	TRBJ2-1	CASSPGRGGYNEQFF
TRBV19	TRBJ2-7	CASSIGTGPTYEQYF
TRBV30	TRBJ2-5	CAWTTLAGTSNPQYF
TRBV4-2	TRBJ2-5	CASSSRDNQETQYF
TRBV29-1	TRBJ2-2	CSVWTSGNDFTGELFF
TRBV9	TRBJ1-1	CASSVGTGGADEAFF
TRBV7-2	TRBJ2-1	CASSLKWTGNEQFF
TRBV2	TRBJ2-5	CASSESGIETQYF
TRBV5-1	TRBJ2-7	CASSMDGYEQYF
TRBV27	TRBJ1-5	CASSLGSNQPQHF
TRBV6-6	TRBJ1-1	CASSFAGYDTEAFF
TRBV6-4	TRBJ2-6	CASSPQSSGANVLTF
TRBV5-1	TRBJ2-1	CASSSTGGSYNEQFF
TRBV2	TRBJ1-5	CASSPDRARAQPQHF
TRBV19	TRBJ2-5	CASRRGRGTLQETQYF
TRBV6-1	TRBJ1-1	CASLPGSLNTEAFF
TRBV6-5	TRBJ2-3	CASSSVGSRTDTQYF
TRBV9	TRBJ2-1	CASSVAGGVYNEQFF
TRBV19	TRBJ2-7	CASSMGERGYEQYF
TRBV27	TRBJ2-1	CASPGTSGSNEQFF
TRBV6-4	TRBJ2-1	CASSVGTSDYNEQFF
TRBV28	TRBJ1-4	CASSPFSQGAPGEKLFF
TRBV2	TRBJ2-7	CASTFGTYEQYF
TRBV4-1	TRBJ2-1	CASSQVYRGAYNEQFF
TRBV7-6	TRBJ2-7	CASSWGERGTNEQYF
TRBV18	TRBJ2-3	CASSPLPGTPDTDTQYF
TRBV6-1	TRBJ1-5	CASSGFPGGAGQPQHF